This TCR beta chain came from a study of blood T cell repertoires in COVID-19. At the level of the study: The United States, Italy and Spain provided the acute and convalescent COVID-19 samples. In each case, the material was cDNA or gDNA derived from T cells, B-cell-depleted T cells, or PBMCs.

Method: immunoSEQ multiplex PCR; TCRdb's copy keeps in-frame clones and lacks some. Found here are roughly 200,000 clones, around 75% of them singletons; the top ten hold 5.5% to 7%. The CDR3 spans 14 residues. Germline V gene lookup returns CDR1 PRHDT and CDR2 FYEKMQ (reference sequence). The junction had 3 bases not matched to a gene; V was cut back by 3 bases and J by 8 bases. The chain joins TRBV13 to TRBJ1-4; 10 nucleotides line up with TRBD1. The sample consisted of peripheral blood. This clonotype was sampled from a woman in her thirties or forties with COVID-19, enrolled during active disease. The CDR3 protein is CASSFGTGAEKLFF. CDR3 in DNA: TGTGCCAGCAGCTTTGGGACAGGGGCCGAAAAACTGTTTTTT.